This is a list of T cell receptor beta chains from one sample in a study of T cells in Graves' hyperthyroidism and ophthalmopathy. Via MiXCR, TCRdb re-called the multiplex PCR reads, giving one row per CDR3 protein. Of 500,000 to 800,000 distinct CDR3 sequences listed, 45% are singletons. What was sequenced was peripheral blood or thyroid tissue (not recorded which). The receptors originated from an adult man with Graves' disease, either hyperthyroidism or ophthalmopathy (not recorded which). Both conserved end residues are part of each CDR3. The order of the fields is D gene, J gene, clone size, V gene, CDR3 protein, CDR3 DNA. A D gene is named only where the DNA matches it firmly. The listing skips clone size in some rows; elsewhere it reads once, few, many or a size class.

.,TRBJ1-5,few,TRBV9,CASSVETDNQPQHF,TGTGCCAGCAGCGTAGAAACGGACAATCAGCCCCAGCATTTT
.,TRBJ1-5,many,TRBV10-3,CASRDAMGAAQPQHF,TGTGCCAGCAGGGACGCCATGGGGGCTGCTCAGCCCCAGCATTTT
.,TRBJ1-1,many,TRBV7-8,CASSLISGADAEAFF,TGTGCCAGCAGCTTAATTTCAGGGGCTGACGCTGAAGCTTTCTTT
.,TRBJ1-3,many,TRBV7-9,CASSQGPPPGNTIYF,TGTGCCAGCAGCCAGGGACCGCCGCCTGGAAACACCATATATTTT
TRBD1,TRBJ2-7,.,TRBV25-1,CASSEQNPGTDSYEQYF,TGTGCCAGCAGTGAACAGAACCCCGGGACAGACTCCTACGAGCAGTACTTC
TRBD1,TRBJ1-2,.,TRBV7-3,CASSNDRGLYGYTF,TGTGCCAGCAGTAACGACAGGGGGCTCTATGGCTACACCTTC
.,TRBJ2-5,.,TRBV29-1,CSLAHGSETQYF,TGCAGCTTAGCGCACGGGAGTGAGACCCAGTACTTC
.,TRBJ1-2,few,TRBV7-9,CASSLDGQGHGYTF,TGTGCCAGCAGTTTAGATGGGCAGGGCCATGGCTACACCTTC
.,TRBJ2-2,.,TRBV20-1,CSARDLQGELFF,TGCAGTGCTAGAGATCTTCAGGGGGAGCTGTTTTTT
TRBD2,TRBJ2-3,.,TRBV11-2,CASSRLAGGRTNTDTQYF,TGTGCCAGCAGCCGTCTAGCGGGGGGCCGGACAAACACAGATACGCAGTATTTT
.,TRBJ1-6,many,TRBV10-3,CAISEPDSYNSPLHF,TGTGCCATCAGTGAGCCGGACTCCTATAATTCACCCCTCCACTTT
TRBD2,TRBJ2-7,.,TRBV7-9,CASSLVGVSGRPRSYEQYF,TGTGCCAGCAGCTTAGTAGGTGTTAGCGGGAGGCCGCGTTCCTACGAGCAGTACTTC
TRBD2,TRBJ2-2,few,TRBV9,CASSVDPAGGLKGELFF,TGTGCCAGCAGCGTAGACCCAGCGGGGGGGCTAAAAGGGGAGCTGTTTTTT
.,TRBJ1-2,.,TRBV7-9,CASIFDGRNYGYTF,TGTGCCAGCATTTTCGACGGGCGGAACTATGGCTACACCTTC
.,TRBJ2-2,.,TRBV7-9,CASSPPRLGTGELFF,TGTGCCAGCAGCCCTCCCAGACTAGGAACCGGGGAGCTGTTTTTT
TRBD1,TRBJ1-5,many,TRBV7-2,CASSTSTGGDQPQHF,TGTGCCAGCAGCACTTCGACAGGGGGCGATCAGCCCCAGCATTTT
.,TRBJ2-7,few,TRBV20-1,CSARGGGGGYEQYF,TGCAGTGCTAGAGGCGGGGGCGGAGGCTACGAGCAGTACTTC
.,TRBJ2-7,.,TRBV7-9,CASSSWGDYEQYF,TGTGCCAGCAGCTCTTGGGGGGATTACGAGCAGTACTTC
.,TRBJ1-3,few,TRBV5-1,CASSHEGQRFSGNTIYF,TGCGCCAGCAGCCACGAAGGACAGCGCTTCTCTGGAAACACCATATATTTT
.,TRBJ1-1,.,TRBV29-1,CSVDHRANTEAFF,TGCAGCGTAGACCACAGGGCGAACACTGAAGCTTTCTTT
.,TRBJ2-7,few,TRBV7-6,CASSLVARGSSYEQYF,TGTGCCAGCAGCTTGGTAGCGAGGGGGTCCTCCTACGAGCAGTACTTC
.,TRBJ1-5,many,TRBV7-2,CASSPSVSYQPQHF,TGTGCCAGCAGCCCGAGTGTGAGTTATCAGCCCCAGCATTTT
.,TRBJ2-1,.,TRBV24-1,CATSDLSSSGYNEQFF,TGTGCCACCAGTGATTTGAGTTCGTCAGGCTACAATGAGCAGTTCTTC
TRBD1,TRBJ1-2,few,TRBV11-2,CASSLETGGAGGYTF,TGTGCCAGCAGCTTGGAAACAGGGGGCGCGGGTGGCTACACCTTC
TRBD2,TRBJ2-7,few,TRBV7-9,CASSPSGGGVYEQYF,TGTGCCAGCAGCCCTAGCGGGGGGGGCGTCTACGAGCAGTACTTC
TRBD2,TRBJ2-3,.,TRBV7-9,CASSLTGTSGDTQYF,TGTGCCAGCAGCCTCACAGGGACTAGCGGAGATACGCAGTATTTT
.,TRBJ1-2,few,TRBV7-9,CASSLSRGGTYPYGYTF,TGTGCCAGCAGCTTATCGCGCGGGGGGACGTATCCCTATGGCTACACCTTC
.,TRBJ1-2,many,TRBV29-1,CSVVVGGRVDGYTF,TGCAGCGTTGTAGTCGGGGGGCGGGTGGATGGCTACACCTTC
.,TRBJ2-7,many,TRBV25-1,CASSAPGGLAAPNPYEQYF,TGTGCCAGCAGTGCCCCCGGCGGGCTAGCTGCACCGAATCCCTACGAGCAGTACTTC
.,TRBJ1-1,many,TRBV14,CASSQSLGLNTEAFF,TGTGCCAGCAGCCAATCATTGGGCTTGAACACTGAAGCTTTCTTT
TRBD1,TRBJ1-2,.,TRBV25-1,CASHTGERGYGYTF,TGTGCCAGCCATACAGGGGAACGGGGCTATGGCTACACCTTC
.,TRBJ1-2,many,TRBV10-3,CAISEARSGGYTF,TGTGCCATCAGTGAGGCGAGAAGCGGTGGCTACACCTTC
.,TRBJ2-7,many,TRBV7-2,CASSLTPLLEQYF,TGTGCCAGCAGCTTGACCCCCCTCCTCGAGCAGTACTTC
TRBD1,TRBJ1-5,many,TRBV15,CATSSGQGFNQPQHF,TGTGCCACCAGCAGTGGACAGGGTTTCAATCAGCCCCAGCATTTT
TRBD1,TRBJ1-5,.,TRBV2,CASSEVGTGGNQPQHF,TGTGCCAGCAGTGAAGTGGGGACAGGGGGAAATCAGCCCCAGCATTTT
TRBD1,TRBJ2-7,few,TRBV20-1,CSAPETGRSYEQYF,TGCAGTGCTCCGGAGACAGGGCGCTCCTACGAGCAGTACTTC
.,TRBJ1-6,many,TRBV5-8,CASLGQGNGSPLHF,TGTGCCAGCCTCGGCCAGGGGAACGGTTCACCCCTCCACTTT
TRBD1,TRBJ1-5,.,TRBV5-1,CASSANTGANQPQHF,TGCGCCAGCAGCGCCAATACAGGGGCCAATCAGCCCCAGCATTTT
TRBD1,TRBJ1-6,few,TRBV5-1,CASSLLSAGGNSPLHF,TGCGCCAGCAGCTTGTTATCGGCAGGGGGTAATTCACCCCTCCACTTT
TRBD1,TRBJ2-7,many,TRBV24-1,CATSDSRTGYEQYF,TGTGCCACCAGTGATTCTAGGACAGGCTACGAGCAGTACTTC
.,TRBJ2-7,once,TRBV7-9,CVSSLSDSSYEQYF,TGTGTCAGCAGCTTATCGGATAGCTCCTACGAGCAGTACTTC
TRBD1,TRBJ2-5,.,TRBV30,CAWSMFRDRVSGTQYF,TGTGCCTGGAGTATGTTCCGGGACAGAGTGAGTGGGACCCAGTACTTC
TRBD1,TRBJ2-6,.,TRBV20-1,CSAAGQGRSGANVLTF,TGCAGTGCGGCGGGACAGGGGAGATCTGGGGCCAACGTCCTGACTTTC
TRBD1,TRBJ1-5,many,TRBV24-1,CATRGQGQDQPQHF,TGTGCCACCCGTGGACAGGGCCAGGATCAGCCCCAGCATTTT
.,TRBJ1-3,.,TRBV9,CASSVEVGTSSGSTIYF,TGTGCCAGCAGCGTAGAAGTCGGCACCAGCTCTGGAAGCACCATATATTTT
.,TRBJ2-7,.,TRBV20-1,CSAGWSFSEQYF,TGCAGTGCTGGATGGAGTTTCAGCGAGCAGTACTTC
.,TRBJ1-3,many,TRBV29-1,CSVVYSGNTIYF,TGCAGCGTTGTATACTCTGGAAACACCATATATTTT
.,TRBJ1-1,few,TRBV9,CASSPWGRNTEAFF,TGTGCCAGCAGCCCATGGGGCAGGAACACTGAAGCTTTCTTT
.,TRBJ1-2,.,TRBV20-1,CSARGQGISSGYTF,TGCAGTGCTAGAGGGCAGGGAATCAGTAGTGGCTACACCTTC
TRBD1,TRBJ2-7,.,TRBV10-3,CAISEVDRGSSYEQYF,TGTGCCATCAGTGAGGTCGACAGGGGAAGCTCCTACGAGCAGTACTTC
TRBD1,TRBJ1-5,.,TRBV7-2,CASSSRDRGHQPQHF,TGTGCCAGCAGCTCCCGGGACAGGGGGCATCAGCCCCAGCATTTT
TRBD1,TRBJ1-2,few,TRBV5-1,CATAPTGGHGYTF,TGCGCCACCGCACCCACAGGGGGACATGGCTACACCTTC
TRBD1,TRBJ1-3,.,TRBV7-2,CASSYGQGAFGNTIYF,TGTGCCAGCAGTTACGGGCAGGGGGCATTCGGAAACACCATATATTTT
.,TRBJ2-5,.,TRBV10-3,CAISDPVTETQYF,TGTGCCATCAGTGACCCAGTGACAGAGACCCAGTACTTC
TRBD1,TRBJ2-6,.,TRBV24-1,CATSDPGQGAYVLTF,TGTGCCACCAGTGACCCCGGACAGGGGGCCTACGTCCTGACTTTC